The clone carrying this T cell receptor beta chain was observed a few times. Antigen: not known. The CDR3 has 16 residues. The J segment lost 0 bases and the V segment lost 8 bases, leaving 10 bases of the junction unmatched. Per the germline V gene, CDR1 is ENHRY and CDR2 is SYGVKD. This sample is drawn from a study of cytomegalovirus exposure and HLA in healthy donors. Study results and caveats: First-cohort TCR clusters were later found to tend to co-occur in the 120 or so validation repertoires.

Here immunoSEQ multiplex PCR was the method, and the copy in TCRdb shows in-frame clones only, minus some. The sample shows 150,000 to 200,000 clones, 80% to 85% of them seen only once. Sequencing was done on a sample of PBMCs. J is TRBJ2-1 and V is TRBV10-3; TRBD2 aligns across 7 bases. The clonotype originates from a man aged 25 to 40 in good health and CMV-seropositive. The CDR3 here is CAIGLADESSYNEQFF. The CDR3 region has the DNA TGTGCCATCGGCCTAGCGGACGAGAGCTCCTACAATGAGCAGTTCTTC.